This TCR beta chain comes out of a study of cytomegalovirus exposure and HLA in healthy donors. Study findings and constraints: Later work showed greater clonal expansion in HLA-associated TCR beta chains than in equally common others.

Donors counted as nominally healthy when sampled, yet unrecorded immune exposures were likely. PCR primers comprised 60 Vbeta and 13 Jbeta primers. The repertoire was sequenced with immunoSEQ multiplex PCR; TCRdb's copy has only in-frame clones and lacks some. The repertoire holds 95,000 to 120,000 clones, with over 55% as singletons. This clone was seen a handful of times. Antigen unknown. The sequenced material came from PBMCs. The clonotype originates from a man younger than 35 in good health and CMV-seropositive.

This CDR3 reads CASSRPGSSQSNYGYTF. The CDR3 coding sequence is TGTGCCAGCAGCCGGCCCGGGAGCTCTCAGTCTAACTATGGCTACACCTTC. V usage is TRBV7-9 and J usage is TRBJ1-2; no firm D call. Germline assignment: CDR1 SEHNR and CDR2 FQNEAQ (reference sequence). The CDR3 covers 17 residues. V shed 5 bases and J shed 0 bases, with 19 bases lying between them.